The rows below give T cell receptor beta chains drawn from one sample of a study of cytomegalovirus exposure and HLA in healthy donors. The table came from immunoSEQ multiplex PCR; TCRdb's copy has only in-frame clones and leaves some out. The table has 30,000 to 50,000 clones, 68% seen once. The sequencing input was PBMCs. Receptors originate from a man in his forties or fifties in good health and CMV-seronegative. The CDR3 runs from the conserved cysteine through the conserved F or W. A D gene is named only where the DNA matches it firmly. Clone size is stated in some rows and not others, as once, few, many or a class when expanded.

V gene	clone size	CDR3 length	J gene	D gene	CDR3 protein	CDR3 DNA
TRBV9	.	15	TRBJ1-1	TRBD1	CASSVDETGLTEAFF	TGTGCCAGCAGCGTAGATGAGACAGGGCTCACTGAAGCTTTCTTT
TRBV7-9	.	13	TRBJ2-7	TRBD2	CASSLSGTDEQYF	TGTGCCAGCAGCCTAAGCGGGACTGACGAGCAGTACTTC
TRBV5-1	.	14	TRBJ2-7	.	CASSPTAEGYEQYF	TGCGCCAGCAGCCCGACCGCGGAGGGCTACGAGCAGTACTTC
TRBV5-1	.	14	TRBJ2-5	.	CASSLGGDRETQYF	TGCGCCAGCAGCTTGGGCGGGGATAGGGAGACCCAGTACTTC
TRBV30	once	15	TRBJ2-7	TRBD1	CAWSSGGTGGYEQYF	TGTGCCTGGAGCTCAGGGGGGACAGGGGGATACGAGCAGTACTTC
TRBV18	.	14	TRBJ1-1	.	CASSHEGVNTEAFF	TGTGCCAGCTCACATGAGGGGGTGAACACTGAAGCTTTCTTT
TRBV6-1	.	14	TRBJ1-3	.	CASSDNSPLNTIYF	TGTGCCAGCAGTGACAACAGCCCTCTAAACACCATATATTTT
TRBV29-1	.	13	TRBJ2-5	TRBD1	CSVEEVTGGAQYF	TGCAGCGTTGAAGAAGTGACAGGGGGAGCCCAGTACTTC
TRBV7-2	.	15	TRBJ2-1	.	CASSDRGFLYNEQFF	TGTGCCAGCAGCGATAGGGGGTTTCTTTACAATGAGCAGTTCTTC
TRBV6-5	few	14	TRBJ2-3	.	CASSPARQADTQYF	TGTGCCAGCAGTCCCGCCAGGCAAGCAGATACGCAGTATTTT
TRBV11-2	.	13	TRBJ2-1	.	CASSPQKYNEQFF	TGTGCCAGCAGCCCACAGAAGTACAATGAGCAGTTCTTC
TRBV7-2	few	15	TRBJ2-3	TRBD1	CASSPYRGLGDTQYF	TGTGCCAGCAGCCCCTACAGGGGGCTGGGGGATACGCAGTATTTT
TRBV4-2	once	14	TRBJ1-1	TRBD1	CASSQIQGTTEAFF	TGTGCCAGCAGCCAGATACAGGGGACCACTGAAGCTTTCTTT
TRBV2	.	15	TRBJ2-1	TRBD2	CASSPTGGGYNEQFF	TGTGCCAGCAGTCCCACGGGCGGGGGGTACAATGAGCAGTTCTTC
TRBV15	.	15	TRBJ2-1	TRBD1	CATSTRQGAYNEQFF	TGTGCCACCAGCACCCGACAGGGGGCATACAATGAGCAGTTCTTC
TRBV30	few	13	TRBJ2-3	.	CARGGTSTDTQYF	TGTGCCCGTGGCGGAACTAGCACAGATACGCAGTATTTT
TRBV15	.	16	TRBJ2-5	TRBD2	CATSRGSGAKKETQYF	TGTGCCACCAGCAGAGGAAGCGGGGCCAAAAAAGAGACCCAGTACTTC